This T cell receptor beta chain was profiled in a study of blood T cell repertoires in COVID-19. Looking at the study overall: PBMCs, B-cell-depleted T cells, or T cells were the source of the cDNA or gDNA that made up the material.

Across about two dozen US areas, participants ranged in age from about 18 to 90 years. Researchers sorted participants into cohorts using their self-reported clinical history. Per the original methods: Reference gene primer amplification in the assay estimated nucleated cell counts. Clones were read by immunoSEQ multiplex PCR, and TCRdb kept only the in-frame ones, dropping some. V, J and clone size are taken as reported in that table, and D and trimming were inferred from the DNA itself. The table lists under 500,000 clones, 70% to 90% of them singletons, with just under 2% in the top ten. This CDR3 comprises 16 residues. CDR1 and CDR2 from the germline V gene are SGHDN and FVKESK. Trimming took off 2 bases at V and 1 base at J, with 12 bases between the two ends.

Sequences were obtained from PBMCs or T cells enriched from blood (not recorded which). The chain has TRBV14 and TRBJ1-3; no reliable D call. The receptor was derived from a young woman with acute COVID-19. The DNA for the CDR3 is TGTGCCAGCAGCCAACAGAGGTCGGGTTCTGGAAACACCATATATTTT. Translating it yields CASSQQRSGSGNTIYF.